This T cell receptor (beta chain) was sequenced in a study of OX40 agonist ivuxolimab in advanced cancers. Findings of the study overall: Undetermined was the antigen specificity of the expanded peripheral T cells.

Generated by immunoSEQ multiplex PCR, the TCRdb table keeps only in-frame clones and is missing some. Of tens of thousands of clones detected, approximately 79% appear once; the ten largest clones hold 1.5% to 2%. About this clone: Antigen unknown.

Germline assignment: CDR1 SGDLS and CDR2 YYNGEE. Trimming took 6 bases from V and 7 from J, leaving 13 bases between them. The CDR3 sequence is 12 residues long. This specimen was CD4+ or CD8+ T cells sorted from blood, taken in a trial of the OX40 agonist ivuxolimab. J is TRBJ1-2 and V is TRBV9, with TRBD1 as a possible D gene (5 bases). This sequence originates from an adult with an advanced solid tumor such as melanoma, head and neck, liver or kidney cancer. CDR3: CASTGGGTGYTF. The CDR3 bases are TGTGCCAGCACCGGGGGTGGTACTGGCTACACCTTC.